This paragraph reports one T cell receptor (beta chain). The data derive from a study of T cell changes during pregnancy in multiple sclerosis. V lost 3 bases, J lost 7 bases, and 1 base stayed unmatched. The germline V gene has CDR1 SEHNR and CDR2 FQNEAQ (reference sequence). The CDR3 length is 13 residues. Method: immunoSEQ multiplex PCR; TCRdb's copy keeps in-frame clones and lacks some. The sample includes roughly 15,000 clones, about four fifths seen only once; the top ten take over 8%. Sequencing was performed on CD8+ T cells from peripheral blood mononuclear cells, taken in the second trimester of pregnancy. The TCR was taken from a female donor in good health, enrolled as a control in a pregnancy study. The rearrangement joins TRBV7-9 to TRBJ2-2, with TRBD2 matching over 8 bases. The CDR3 is CASSFGGGGELFF. CDR3 DNA: TGTGCCAGCAGCTTCGGGGGGGGCGGGGAGCTGTTTTTT.